This T cell receptor beta chain was retrieved from a study of tissue T cells after allogeneic stem cell transplantation. Germline V gives CDR1 KGHPV, CDR2 FQNQEV (reference sequence). CDR3 length: 13 amino acids. Trimming removed 4 bases at V and 0 bases at J, with 6 bases between. Data came from immunoSEQ multiplex PCR; TCRdb stores just in-frame clones and leaves some out. The top ten hold 6% to 7% of the sample, which has almost 7,000 clones, about 35% seen once. The time point denotes: mouse harvest day 14 after allogeneic transplant. Each mouse received 10^7 T-cell-depleted marrow cells plus 10^6 splenic CD5+ T cells by tail vein. Tissues came from B6→BALB/c major-mismatch GVHD mice at day 7 or 14. This clone was found a few times. Its antigen is still unknown. Each gene name is a mouse one. Read sequence stops 1 residue before the CDR3 end, and the germline J gene provides the missing end. Findings and limits, study-wide: Limitations included a small, clinically heterogeneous cohort and limited sampling depth. Tissue-detected TCR repertoire was only partly captured by blood and spleen T cells. Shared clones across patients were few; motif clustering revealed tissue-specific shared signatures.

The source is a female BALB/c mouse given C57BL/6 T cells with graft-versus-host disease after an allogeneic hematopoietic cell transplant. The material sequenced was skin. J is TRBJ1-1 and V is TRBV26; D is ambiguous. The CDR3 bases that were read are TGTGCCAGCAGTCAGGGAGCAAACACAGAAGTCTTC. It yields the protein CASSQGANTEVF. The CDR3 in its entirety is CASSQGANTEVFF.